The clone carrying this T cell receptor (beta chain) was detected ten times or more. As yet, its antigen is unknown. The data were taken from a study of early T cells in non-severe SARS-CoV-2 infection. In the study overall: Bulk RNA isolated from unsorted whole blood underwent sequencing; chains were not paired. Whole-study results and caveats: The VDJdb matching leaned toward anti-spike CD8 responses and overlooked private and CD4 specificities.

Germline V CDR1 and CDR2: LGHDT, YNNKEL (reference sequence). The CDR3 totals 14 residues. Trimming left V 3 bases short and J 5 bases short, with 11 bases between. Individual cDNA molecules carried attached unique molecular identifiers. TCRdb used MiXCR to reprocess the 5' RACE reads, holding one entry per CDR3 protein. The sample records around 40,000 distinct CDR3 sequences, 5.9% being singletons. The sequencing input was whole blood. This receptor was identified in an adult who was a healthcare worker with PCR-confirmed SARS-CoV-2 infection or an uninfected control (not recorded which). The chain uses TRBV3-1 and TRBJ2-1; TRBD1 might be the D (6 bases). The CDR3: CASSQGAPNNEQFF. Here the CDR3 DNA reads TGTGCCAGCAGCCAGGGGGCACCGAACAATGAGCAGTTCTTC.